This T cell receptor (beta chain) came from a study of cytotoxic CD8 clonotypes in ibrutinib-treated CLL. Overall study context: By median 68 months, approximately 12 had progressed and 14 stayed remitted; responses had been 2 complete and around 24 partial. Response samples followed a median approximately 13 months of treatment, range 6 to 36. General study results and limits: With treatment, public clonotypes, which were uncommon, either contracted or remained stable. Baseline values of clonality outstripped age-matched healthy donors and followed circulating CD8+ T-cell counts.

The method was immunoSEQ multiplex PCR; TCRdb's version includes in-frame clones alone and lacks a portion of them. The top ten hold 32% of the sample, which has tens of thousands of clones, approximately 50% seen once. Details on this clone: What it binds is unknown.

Here the sequenced sample was PBMCs, taken after 12 months of ibrutinib treatment. The TCR sequence derives from a human donor with chronic lymphocytic leukemia.

The CDR3 spells CASSQGGSYSNQPQHF. CDR3 bases: TGCGCCAGCAGCCAAGGAGGAAGCTATAGCAATCAGCCCCAGCATTTT. The V call is TRBV4-1, the J call TRBJ1-5; D uncertain. CDR1 is MGHRA, CDR2 YSYEKL, per germline. Trimming took off 1 base at V and 0 bases at J, with 10 bases between the two ends. The CDR3 is made up of 16 amino acids.